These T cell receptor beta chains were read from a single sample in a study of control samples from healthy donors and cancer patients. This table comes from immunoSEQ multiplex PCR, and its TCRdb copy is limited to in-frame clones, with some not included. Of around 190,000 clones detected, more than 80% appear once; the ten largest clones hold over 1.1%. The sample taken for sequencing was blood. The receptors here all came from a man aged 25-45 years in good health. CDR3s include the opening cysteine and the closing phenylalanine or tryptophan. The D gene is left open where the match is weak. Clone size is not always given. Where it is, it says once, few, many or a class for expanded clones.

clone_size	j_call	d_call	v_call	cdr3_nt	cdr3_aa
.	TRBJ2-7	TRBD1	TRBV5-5	TGTGCCAGCAGCTTGGCCGGGACAGGGGCCTACGAGCAGTACTTC	CASSLAGTGAYEQYF
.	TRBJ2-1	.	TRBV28	TGTGCCAGCACCGGACAGAAGCCCAATGAGCAGTTCTTC	CASTGQKPNEQFF
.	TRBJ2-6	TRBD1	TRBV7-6	TGTGCCAGCAGCGCCAGACAGGGCGCTGGGGCCAACGTCCTGACTTTC	CASSARQGAGANVLTF
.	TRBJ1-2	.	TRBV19	TGTGCCAGTAAAAAAGGAGCCTACTATGGCTACACCTTC	CASKKGAYYGYTF
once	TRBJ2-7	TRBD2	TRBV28	TGTGCCAGCAGTTTTTCCTCTCTAACTAGCGATATCTCCTACGAGCAGTACTTC	CASSFSSLTSDISYEQYF
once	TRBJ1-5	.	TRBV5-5	TGTGCCAGCAGCTGGGGGGATAGCAATCAGCCCCAGCATTTT	CASSWGDSNQPQHF
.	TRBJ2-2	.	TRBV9	TGTGCCAGCAGCGTGGGGACCAGGGTTACCCCCTTAGCCGCTACCGGGGAGCTGTTTTTT	CASSVGTRVTPLAATGELFF
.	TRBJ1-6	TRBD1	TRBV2	TGTGCCAGCAGCTATGCAGGGGGCGGTTCACCCCTCCACTTT	CASSYAGGGSPLHF
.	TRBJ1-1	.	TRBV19	TGTGCCAGTAGTATGATGGCCGGCAGGAACACTGAAGCTTTCTTT	CASSMMAGRNTEAFF
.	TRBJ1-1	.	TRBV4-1	TGCGCCAGCAGCCAAGCGGCGAACACTGAAGCTTTCTTT	CASSQAANTEAFF
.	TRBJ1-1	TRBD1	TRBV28	TGTGCCAGCAGTCCCCCGACAGGGATGAACACTGAAGCTTTCTTT	CASSPPTGMNTEAFF
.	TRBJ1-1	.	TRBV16	TGTGCCAGCAGCCAATTTTTCACTTCCTCCACGAACACTGAAGCTTTCTTT	CASSQFFTSSTNTEAFF
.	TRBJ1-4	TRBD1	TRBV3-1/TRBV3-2	TGTGCCAGCAGCCAAGATGAGGGACAGAGGGATGAAAAACTGTTTTTT	CASSQDEGQRDEKLFF
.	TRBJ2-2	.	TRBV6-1	TGTGCCAGCAGTGAAGGCCTAGGATGGATAGTGTTTTTT	CASSEGLGWIVFF
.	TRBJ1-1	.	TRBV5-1	TGCGCCAGCAGCTTGGGATACGGGAAGGCGAACACTGAAGCTTTCTTT	CASSLGYGKANTEAFF
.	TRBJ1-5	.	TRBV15	TGTGCCACCAGGGAGGGGGGTCAGAGCCAGCCCCAGCATTTT	CATREGGQSQPQHF
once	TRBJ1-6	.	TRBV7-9	TGTGCCAGCAGCCCCACCAGGCCAGGGGCCAATTCACCCCTCCACTTT	CASSPTRPGANSPLHF
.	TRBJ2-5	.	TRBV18	TGTGCCAGCTCACCAGGTCCGGGCCGGGAGACCCAGTACTTC	CASSPGPGRETQYF
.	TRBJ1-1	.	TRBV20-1	TGCAGTGCTAGAAAAGACAGTGAAGCTTTCTTT	CSARKDSEAFF
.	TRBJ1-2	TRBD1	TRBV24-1	TGTGCCACCAGTGACCCAACGACAGGGCGGAACGGCTACACCTTC	CATSDPTTGRNGYTF
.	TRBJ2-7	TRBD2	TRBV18	TGTGCCAGCTCACCACTAAGTAGCGGGAGTCTGGGAGAGCAGTACTTC	CASSPLSSGSLGEQYF
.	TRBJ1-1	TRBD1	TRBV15	TGTGCCACCAGCAGGGGACAGAAGAACACTGAAGCTTTCTTT	CATSRGQKNTEAFF
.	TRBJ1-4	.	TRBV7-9	TGTGCCAGCAGCTTAGGAGACACAACTAATGAAAAACTGTTTTTT	CASSLGDTTNEKLFF
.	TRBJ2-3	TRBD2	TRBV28	TGTGCCAGCACGCCGGCGAGCGGGAGGGGCAAAACAGATACGCAGTATTTT	CASTPASGRGKTDTQYF
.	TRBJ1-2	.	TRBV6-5	TGTGCCAGCCAAGGACAGAACTATGGCTACACCTTC	CASQGQNYGYTF
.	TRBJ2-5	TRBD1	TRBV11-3	TGTGCCAGCAGCTCGAGGGCTGGACCAGGGGGCGGCGAGACCCAGTACTTC	CASSSRAGPGGGETQYF
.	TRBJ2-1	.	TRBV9	TGTGCCAGCAGCGTTTCCGCCTTCGAGCAGTTCTTC	CASSVSAFEQFF
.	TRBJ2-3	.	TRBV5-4	TGTGCCAGCAGCTACGGCGGGGGCACAGATACGCAGTATTTT	CASSYGGGTDTQYF